Given below is one T cell receptor (beta chain) in context. This clone has a single count. No antigen is known for it. Nothing much larger sits one base from this clone, and base qualities are not available. Using the deep immunoSEQ assay, TCR CDR3 regions were amplified from genomic DNA by multiplex PCR. Extracted genomic DNA from each cell subset was distributed evenly across all wells of several immunoSEQ 96-well plates, and each plate was treated as a replicate. For sorted subsets, around 200 ng genomic DNA, equal to about 30,000 T cell genomes, was loaded into each replicate PCR. Purified libraries were quantified with a Qubit 3.0 fluorometer, sized on a Bioanalyzer 2100, and re-quantified with the KAPA Library Quantification kit. A separate single-read 150-cycle Illumina NextSeq 550 flow cell was used to sequence each immunoSEQ 96-well plate. The paper's data handling went like this. The immunoSEQ output contained only junctional sequences without quality scores, so filtering could not match that applied to full-length reads. Sequences were annotated with PyIR, a Python wrapper for IgBLAST v1.9, using IMGT germline references to assign V/J genes and CDR3. Any read was removed if the V/J assignment was weak (E-value above 1e-6), the CDR3 was missing, or the read contained stop codons, out-of-frame junctions, or ambiguous translated residues. V3J clonotypes were defined as sequences sharing the same inferred V gene, J gene, and CDR3 amino acid sequence. The percentage overlap between two repertoires was calculated by dividing the number of shared unique clonotypes by the size of the smaller repertoire. Repertoire richness was assessed with RTK rarefaction, the Chao1 estimator, and Recon v2.1 estimates of unobserved clonotypes. Generation probabilities were computed with OLGA for all TCRbeta clonotypes obtained by the gDNA method from four donors. TCRdb limited this immuneACCESS table to in-frame rearrangements with V and J called. A share of clones is missing; checked studies link under half to unresolved V genes, and the rest is unexplained. V and J calls and clone size are those listed in that table; D and trimming were worked out from the DNA. Within this sample are just over 2,000,000 clones, with 85% to 95% of them counted one time only. 0.13% of the sample belongs to the ten largest clones.

The donors were healthy, HIV-negative adults who had no recently reported acute infections or vaccinations. Every donor was a Caucasian adult living in Nashville, Tennessee, USA. CD4+ T cells were enriched by magnetic negative selection; naive cells were then positively selected on CD45RA, and the negative fraction formed the memory subset. Blood was obtained by leukapheresis, after which PBMCs were separated by Ficoll-Histopaque density gradient centrifugation and cryopreserved in liquid nitrogen vapor phase. Purity and quantity of every magnetically sorted T cell population were checked by analytical flow cytometry. Genomic DNA was isolated from each sorted fraction and quantified by UV absorbance on a Nanodrop 2000c. V has 3 bases trimmed and J has 6 bases trimmed; junction bases matching no gene number 3. The germline V gene (reference sequence) gives CDR1 as SEHNR and CDR2 as FQNEAQ. The CDR3 has 13 amino acids, counting the end cysteine and phenylalanine. The only DNA kept is the CDR3, 39 bases in frame from the first base.

This record comes from a study of shared clonotypes between healthy human individuals (dated by TCRdb to the early 2020s). Background for the entire study: Three men and a couple of women, aged 18 to 49 years, made up the cohort. Libraries were prepared and TCR repertoires were sequenced by different laboratories using diverse techniques, in order to increase sequencing depth and limit assay-specific biases. Leukapheresis yielded between about 0.94 and 8.9 billion PBMCs per donor. For each donor, three plates each were used for CD4 naive and CD4 memory, two plates were used for CD8 naive, and one plate was used for CD8 memory. The study deeply sequenced blood TCR repertoires of about 5 healthy adults to estimate repertoire size and the extent of clonotype sharing between individuals. General study outcomes and caveats: Naive subsets generally had larger estimated clonotype richness than memory subsets. Compared with non-shared clonotypes, clonotypes shared by all four sorted-subset donors had higher generation probabilities. Sampling was restricted to blood, and TCR repertoires in tissues likely differ from the TCR repertoires found in blood. Even with the large sequencing depth, rarefaction of the sorted-subset datasets indicated that sequencing was incomplete. Because the study included a small number of donors, the genetic and exposure-history diversity represented was limited. Approximately 5% of naive CD4, 3% to 4% of naive CD8, approximately 2% of memory CD4, and less than 0.45% of memory CD8 clonotypes were shared across a few donors. Based on pairwise subsampling, the degree of clonotype sharing among donors was expected to be affected by sequencing depth.

Here the chain combines TRBV7-9 and TRBJ1-2; 8 middle bases align to TRBD1. The sample comprised naive CD4+ T cells sorted from blood. The cell subset or site label, as the study defines it: CD45RA+ positively selected. This receptor was identified in a man aged 18 to 29 in good health. The nucleotide sequence reads TGTGCCAGCAGCTTTCAGGGGGCTCATGGCTACACCTTC. Its protein reads: CASSFQGAHGYTF.